A single sample gave rise to the 21 T cell receptor beta chains below, sequenced in a study of OX40 agonist ivuxolimab in advanced cancers. The protocol was immunoSEQ multiplex PCR, while the TCRdb copy is restricted to in-frame clones and leaves out a portion. The table shows roughly 80,000 clones, with more than 85% occurring only once. The sample was CD4+ or CD8+ T cells sorted from blood, taken in a trial of the OX40 agonist ivuxolimab. These receptors were obtained from an adult with an advanced solid tumor such as melanoma, head and neck, liver or kidney cancer.

The gene calls are TRBV18 and TRBJ2-5; 8 bases match TRBD1. V dropped 6 bases and J dropped 2; count of bases not matched to a gene: 8. Germline V lookup: CDR1 KGHSH, CDR2 LQKENI. There are 15 residues in the CDR3. CDR3 loop: CASSWGQATQETQYF. CDR3 nucleotide sequence: TGTGCCAGCTCCTGGGGACAGGCAACTCAAGAGACCCAGTACTTC.

The rearrangement uses TRBV4-3 and TRBJ1-4; TRBD1 matches 7 bases. CDR3 length: 17 residues. Germline values: CDR1 LGHNA, CDR2 YSLEER. V lost 0 bases to trimming and J lost 3 bases; unmatched junction nucleotides: 7. For the CDR3, the DNA is TGCGCCAGCAGCCAAGAGTTCCGACAGGGAGCTAATGAAAAACTGTTTTTT. Translated, it gives CASSQEFRQGANEKLFF.

This rearrangement joins TRBV19 to TRBJ2-3; TRBD2 matches 7 bases. With 5 bases clipped from V and 3 bases from J, the junction kept 2 bases outside the gene matches. This CDR3 has 13 amino acids. Germline V gene data show CDR1 as LNHDA and CDR2 as SQIVND (reference sequence). The CDR3 region is CASSHGGTDTQYF. Written as DNA, the CDR3 is TGTGCCAGTAGTCACGGGGGGACAGATACGCAGTATTTT.

This chain joins TRBV7-9 and TRBJ1-2, with a weak D call TRBD1 (6 bases). The germline V gene encodes CDR1 SEHNR and CDR2 FQNEAQ (reference sequence). This CDR3 region has 15 residues. Between the trimmed V and J ends, which lost 7 bases and 8 bases, there was a span of 23 bases. This chain's CDR3 is CASTMAGAGTAGYTF. The CDR3 coding sequence is TGTGCCAGCACCATGGCGGGGGCTGGAACTGCGGGCTACACCTTC. Full variable domain (remainder filled in from reference TRBV7-9 and TRBJ1-2): DTGVSQNPRHKITKRGQNVTFRCDPISEHNRLYWYRQTLGQGPEFLTYFQNEAQLEKSRLLSDRFSAERPKGSFSTLEIQRTEQGDSAMYLCASTMAGAGTAGYTFGSGTRLTVV.

The chain is built from TRBV7-8 and TRBJ1-5; D perhaps matches TRBD1 (6 bases). V was pared by 3 bases and J by 5 bases, with 11 bases between. Looked up from germline, CDR1 is SGHVS and CDR2 is FQNEAQ. This CDR3 has 14 residues. In DNA, the CDR3 is TGTGCCAGCAGCTTGACAGGCGGGGATCAGCCCCAGCATTTT. Amino acids: CASSLTGGDQPQHF.

CDR3 bases: TGTGCCAGCAGCTTTACAGGGTACAACTACGAGCAGTACTTC. As protein: CASSFTGYNYEQYF. The chain has TRBV7-3 and TRBJ2-7, with D perhaps matching TRBD1 (6 bases). Trimming pared 3 bases from V and 3 bases from J, leaving 12 bases between. In germline, CDR1 is SGHTA, CDR2 FQGTGA. This CDR3 region has 14 residues.

The chain couples TRBV28 to TRBJ1-2; unclear D gene. Germline V gene sequence: CDR1 MDHEN, CDR2 SYDVKM. This CDR3 comprises 14 residues. V was cut by 5 bases and J by 4 bases, with 14 bases left in between. The CDR3 loop reads CASSPARGPYGYTF. Here the CDR3 DNA reads TGTGCCAGCAGTCCCGCTCGAGGGCCCTATGGCTACACCTTC.

The gene calls are TRBV27 and TRBJ2-1; 10 bases are a match to TRBD2. CDR1 is MNHEY and CDR2 is SMNVEV in the germline V gene (reference sequence). There are 16 residues in the CDR3. Trimming cost V 5 bases and J 7 bases; bases outside gene matches: 11. CDR3: CASSPGTSANWNEQFF. DNA of the CDR3: TGTGCCAGCAGTCCTGGGACTAGCGCGAATTGGAATGAGCAGTTCTTC.

This chain uses TRBV28 with TRBJ2-5, with D uncertain. The CDR3 extends over 15 amino acids. Trimming took 5 bases from V and 6 from J, leaving 19 bases between them. From germline, CDR1 is MDHEN and CDR2 SYDVKM. CDR3 nucleotides: TGTGCCAGCAGTCTTAAGGTGTCCTACATCCAGACCCAGTACTTC. Translating gives CASSLKVSYIQTQYF.

In nucleotides, the CDR3 is TGTGCCACCAGCAGAGGTTTACAGGGGGCCAAGCAGTACTTC. It specifies CATSRGLQGAKQYF. The V and J genes are TRBV15 and TRBJ2-7, with 9 positions matching TRBD1. CDR3 length: 14 amino acids. Trimming removed 1 base from V and 8 bases from J; junction bases left unmatched: 6. The germline V gene has CDR1 LNHNV and CDR2 YYDKDF (reference sequence).

The genes are TRBV5-1 and TRBJ2-1, with unresolved D. The V gene's germline CDR1 is SGHRS and CDR2 YFSETQ. Trimming removed 0 bases from V and 4 bases from J, with 11 bases in between. The CDR3 has 15 amino acids. The CDR3 DNA sequence: TGCGCCAGCAGCTTGGGAGGAACGACGTACAATGAGCAGTTCTTC. This encodes CASSLGGTTYNEQFF.

This rearrangement joins TRBV7-2 to TRBJ2-5, with D maybe TRBD1 (5 bases). V was trimmed by 3 bases and J by 5 bases, leaving 10 bases between them. Germline V gene data show CDR1 as SGHTA and CDR2 as FQGNSA. CDR3 length: 13 amino acids. The chain's CDR3 is CASSFDSYETQYF. The CDR3 coding sequence is TGTGCCAGCAGCTTCGACAGTTATGAGACCCAGTACTTC.

This chain joins TRBV5-1 and TRBJ2-1; 10 bases line up with TRBD2. The V and J ends lost 4 bases and 3 bases, in that order; junction bases with no gene match: 10. The CDR3 sequence is 17 residues long. CDR1 and CDR2 from the germline V gene are SGHRS and YFSETQ. CDR3 in amino acids: CASSRRAGGPLYNEQFF. The CDR3 bases are TGCGCCAGCAGCCGACGAGCGGGAGGGCCGCTCTACAATGAGCAGTTCTTC.

V is TRBV9 and J is TRBJ2-1, with a tentative D call TRBD2 (5 bases). Trimming shortened V by 4 bases and J by 5 bases, and 25 bases separated the two germline ends. Per the germline V gene, CDR1 is SGDLS and CDR2 is YYNGEE. CDR3 length equals 18 residues. The CDR3 DNA reads as TGTGCCAGCAGCCCGCGAACCGGCGGACTTACAACAAACAATGAGCAGTTCTTC. This gives the protein CASSPRTGGLTTNNEQFF. Using reference TRBV9 and TRBJ2-1 for the parts outside the CDR3, the full variable domain is DSGVTQTPKHLITATGQRVTLRCSPRSGDLSVYWYQQSLDQGLQFLIQYYNGEERAKGNILERFSAQQFPDLHSELNLSSLELGDSALYFCASSPRTGGLTTNNEQFFGPGTRLTVL.

The V call is TRBV28, the J call TRBJ1-1; a weak D match, TRBD1 (5 bases). Germline-derived CDR1 and CDR2 are MDHEN and SYDVKM. The V gene lost 10 bases and the J gene lost 1 base, with 16 bases spanning the gap. The CDR3 runs to 14 residues. Here the CDR3 DNA reads TGTGCCACTTGGTGGGGCCCAGGGAACACTGAAGCTTTCTTT. It specifies CATWWGPGNTEAFF.

The V gene is TRBV7-9, the J gene TRBJ2-7, with 9 bases identical to TRBD2. The CDR3 loop spans 15 amino acids. Germline loops: CDR1 SEHNR, CDR2 FQNEAQ (reference sequence). Trimming at V came to 4 bases and at J to 3 bases, leaving 7 bases not matched to a gene. Here the CDR3 DNA reads TGTGCCAGCAGCTCGATCCGGCGGGAGGGCTACGAGCAGTACTTC. Protein sequence: CASSSIRREGYEQYF.

The chain employs TRBV19 and TRBJ2-3, with D hard to call. This CDR3 is built from 13 residues. Germline V CDR1 and CDR2: LNHDA, SQIVND (reference sequence). V was shortened by 10 bases and J by 0 bases, with 11 bases between the two germline ends. The CDR3 reads CATKIGSTDTQYF. The DNA of the CDR3 is TGTGCCACAAAGATCGGGAGCACAGATACGCAGTATTTT.

The J gene is TRBJ2-1, the V gene TRBV4-3; D possibly uses TRBD1 or TRBD2 (5 bases each). V lost 4 bases and J 4 bases, leaving 14 bases between the germline ends. The CDR3 contains 15 residues. From germline, CDR1 is LGHNA and CDR2 YSLEER. CDR3 in DNA: TGCGCCAGCAGCCCTTTCGAGGGGCAGTACAATGAGCAGTTCTTC. This sequence encodes CASSPFEGQYNEQFF.

This clone was observed a single time. The V gene is TRBV6-6, the J gene TRBJ2-3, with D tentatively TRBD1 (6 bases). This CDR3 is built from 15 residues. Germline V CDR1 and CDR2: MNHNY, SVGAGI (reference sequence). Deletions cut 3 bases from V and 2 bases from J, with 12 bases between. In DNA, the CDR3 is TGTGCCAGCAGTTATGGGACATATCTCACAGATACGCAGTATTTT. Its translation is CASSYGTYLTDTQYF.

The chain carries TRBV5-1 and TRBJ1-3; TRBD1 is a possible D gene (5 bases). The CDR3 is made up of 16 amino acids. V dropped 2 bases and J dropped 3 bases, with 15 bases sitting between them. Germline V CDR1 and CDR2: SGHRS, YFSETQ. The CDR3 sequence is CASSLSKGTHGNTIYF. CDR3 DNA sequence: TGCGCCAGCAGCTTATCGAAAGGGACGCATGGAAACACCATATATTTT.

V usage is TRBV6-6 and J usage is TRBJ1-1, with TRBD1 as a possible D gene (6 bases). V lost 4 bases to trimming and J lost 6 bases, with 15 bases between them. There are 14 residues in the CDR3. Per the germline V gene, CDR1 is MNHNY and CDR2 is SVGAGI (reference sequence). The CDR3 is CASSFSTGLSEAFF. CDR3 nucleotide sequence: TGTGCCAGCAGTTTCTCGACAGGTCTGTCTGAAGCTTTCTTT.